The rows below give T cell receptor beta chains drawn from one sample of a study of T-cell reconstitution after alpha-beta-depleted transplantation in children. MiXCR, applied by TCRdb to the PCR reads, yields one record per CDR3 protein. The sample includes 250,000 to 300,000 distinct CDR3 sequences, around 7.1% of them seen just once. The input for sequencing was peripheral blood, taken 360 days after TCRalphabeta/CD19-depleted stem cell transplant. These receptors were obtained from a female patient between 2 and 15 years old who had a stem cell transplant for Fanconi anemia, so the T cells may come from the graft donor. CDR3s include the opening cysteine and the closing phenylalanine or tryptophan. Fields, in order: D gene, V gene, clone size, J gene, CDR3 length, CDR3 protein, CDR3 DNA. D genes are given only for firm matches. The size entry is marked missing in some rows and otherwise reads once, few, many or a size class.

d_gene: .; v_gene: TRBV3-1; abundance: .; j_gene: TRBJ1-5; len: 14; CDR3aa: CASSQGWGNQPQHF; CDR3nt: TGTGCCAGCAGCCAGGGTTGGGGCAATCAGCCCCAGCATTTT
d_gene: TRBD2; v_gene: TRBV6-1; abundance: many; j_gene: TRBJ2-3; len: 13; CDR3aa: CASTPAGGDTQYF; CDR3nt: TGTGCCAGCACCCCCGCGGGGGGAGATACGCAGTATTTT
d_gene: .; v_gene: TRBV6-1; abundance: .; j_gene: TRBJ1-6; len: 16; CDR3aa: CASGRSPSSYNSPLHF; CDR3nt: TGTGCCAGCGGTCGGAGCCCCAGCTCCTATAATTCACCCCTCCACTTT
d_gene: .; v_gene: TRBV13; abundance: many; j_gene: TRBJ2-5; len: 15; CDR3aa: CASSFTSDNQETQYF; CDR3nt: TGTGCCAGCAGCTTCACCTCGGACAACCAAGAGACCCAGTACTTC
d_gene: .; v_gene: TRBV4-1; abundance: .; j_gene: TRBJ2-5; len: 17; CDR3aa: CASSQLTMTAIQETQYF; CDR3nt: TGCGCCAGCAGCCAACTTACAATGACAGCTATCCAAGAGACCCAGTACTTC
d_gene: TRBD2; v_gene: TRBV15; abundance: .; j_gene: TRBJ2-5; len: 14; CDR3aa: CATSRGQGGTSGDF; CDR3nt: TGTGCCACCAGCAGAGGCCAGGGGGGGACTAGCGGGGACTTC
d_gene: .; v_gene: TRBV7-3; abundance: many; j_gene: TRBJ2-2; len: 15; CDR3aa: CASSLMGRNTGELFF; CDR3nt: TGTGCCAGCAGCTTAATGGGACGGAACACCGGGGAGCTGTTTTTT
d_gene: .; v_gene: TRBV20-1; abundance: few; j_gene: TRBJ1-2; len: 18; CDR3aa: CSASLKGYGRGGEYGYTF; CDR3nt: TGCAGTGCTAGCCTAAAAGGGTACGGGAGAGGGGGAGAGTATGGCTACACCTTC
d_gene: .; v_gene: TRBV18; abundance: many; j_gene: TRBJ2-5; len: 14; CDR3aa: CASSPSGTVETQYF; CDR3nt: TGTGCCAGCTCACCATCGGGGACCGTGGAGACCCAGTACTTC
d_gene: TRBD1; v_gene: TRBV7-9; abundance: few; j_gene: TRBJ1-6; len: 16; CDR3aa: CASSRTPGTGFSPLHF; CDR3nt: TGTGCCAGCAGCCGTACTCCCGGGACAGGGTTCTCACCCCTCCACTTT
d_gene: .; v_gene: TRBV3-1; abundance: .; j_gene: TRBJ2-3; len: 16; CDR3aa: CASSRDMGVLEDTQYF; CDR3nt: TGTGCCAGCAGCCGAGATATGGGGGTGCTAGAAGATACGCAGTATTTT
d_gene: TRBD1; v_gene: TRBV6-1; abundance: many; j_gene: TRBJ1-2; len: 14; CDR3aa: CASSKGQGRYGYTF; CDR3nt: TGTGCCAGCAGTAAAGGACAGGGCCGCTATGGCTACACCTTC
d_gene: .; v_gene: TRBV4-2; abundance: many; j_gene: TRBJ2-7; len: 16; CDR3aa: CASSQTPGRTSYEQYF; CDR3nt: TGTGCCAGCAGCCAAACCCCTGGACGGACTTCCTACGAGCAGTACTTC
d_gene: TRBD2; v_gene: TRBV4-2; abundance: many; j_gene: TRBJ2-3; len: 16; CDR3aa: CASSQVRTSGTDTQYF; CDR3nt: TGTGCCAGCAGCCAAGTTCGGACTAGCGGCACAGATACGCAGTATTTT